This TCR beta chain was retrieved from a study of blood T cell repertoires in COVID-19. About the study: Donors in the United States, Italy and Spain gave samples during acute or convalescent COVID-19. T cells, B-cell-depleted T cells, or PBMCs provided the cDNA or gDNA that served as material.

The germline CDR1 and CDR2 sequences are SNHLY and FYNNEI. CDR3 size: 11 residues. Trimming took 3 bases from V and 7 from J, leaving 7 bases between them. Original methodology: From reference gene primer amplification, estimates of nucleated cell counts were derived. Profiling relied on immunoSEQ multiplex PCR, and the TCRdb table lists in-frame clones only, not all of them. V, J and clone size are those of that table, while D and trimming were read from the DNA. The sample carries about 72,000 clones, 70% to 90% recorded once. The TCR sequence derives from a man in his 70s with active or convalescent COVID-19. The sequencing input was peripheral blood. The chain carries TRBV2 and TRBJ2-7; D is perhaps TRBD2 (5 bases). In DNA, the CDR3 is TGTGCCAGCAGTGAGGAGGAAGAGCAGTACTTC. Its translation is CASSEEEEQYF.